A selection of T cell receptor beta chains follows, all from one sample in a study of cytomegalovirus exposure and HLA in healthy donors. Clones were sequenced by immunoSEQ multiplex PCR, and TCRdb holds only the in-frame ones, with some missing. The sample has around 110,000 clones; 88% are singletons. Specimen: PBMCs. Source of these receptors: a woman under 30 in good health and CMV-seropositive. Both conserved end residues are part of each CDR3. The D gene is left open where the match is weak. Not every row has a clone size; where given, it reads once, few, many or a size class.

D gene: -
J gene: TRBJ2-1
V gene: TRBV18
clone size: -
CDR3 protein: CASSPRSTAEQFF
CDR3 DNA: TGTGCCAGCTCACCACGTTCGACAGCTGAGCAGTTCTTC

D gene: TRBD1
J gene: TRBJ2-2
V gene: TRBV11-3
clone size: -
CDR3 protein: CASSPDRGFTGELFF
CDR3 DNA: TGTGCCAGCAGCCCGGACAGGGGGTTCACCGGGGAGCTGTTTTTT

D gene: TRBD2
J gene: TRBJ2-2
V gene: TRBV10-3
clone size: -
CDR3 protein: CAISEGLAGGPGTGELFF
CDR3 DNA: TGTGCCATCAGTGAAGGACTAGCGGGGGGGCCGGGCACCGGGGAGCTGTTTTTT

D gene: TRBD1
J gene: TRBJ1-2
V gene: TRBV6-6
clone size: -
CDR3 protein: CASSYSRGGGYTF
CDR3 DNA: TGTGCCAGCAGTTACTCGAGAGGGGGCGGCTACACCTTC

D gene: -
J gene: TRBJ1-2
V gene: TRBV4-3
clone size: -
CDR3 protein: CASSQASGAGYGYTF
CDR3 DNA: TGCGCCAGCAGCCAAGCTTCAGGAGCGGGTTATGGCTACACCTTC

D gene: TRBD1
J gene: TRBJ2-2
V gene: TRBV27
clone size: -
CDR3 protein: CASSVQGANTGELFF
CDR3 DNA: TGTGCCAGCAGTGTCCAGGGGGCGAACACCGGGGAGCTGTTTTTT

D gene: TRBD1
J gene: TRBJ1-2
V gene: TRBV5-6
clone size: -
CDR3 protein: CASSLLDRDRGGYTF
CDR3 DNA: TGTGCCAGCAGCCTACTAGACCGGGACAGAGGAGGCTACACCTTC

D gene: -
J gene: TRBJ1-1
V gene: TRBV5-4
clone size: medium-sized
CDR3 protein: CASSLGGQGRKTEAFF
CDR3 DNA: TGTGCCAGCAGCCTGGGGGGGCAGGGGAGAAAAACTGAAGCTTTCTTT

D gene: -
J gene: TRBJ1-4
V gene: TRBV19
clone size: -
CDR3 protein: CASSIKALDSKLFF
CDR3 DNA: TGTGCCAGTAGTATAAAGGCCTTGGACAGTAAACTGTTTTTT

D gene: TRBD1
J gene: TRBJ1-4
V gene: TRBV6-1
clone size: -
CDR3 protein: CASSEWTGWSEKLFF
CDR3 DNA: TGTGCCAGCAGTGAATGGACAGGGTGGAGTGAAAAACTGTTTTTT

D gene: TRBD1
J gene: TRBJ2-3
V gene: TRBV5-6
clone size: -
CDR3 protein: CASSRGQGSPDTQYF
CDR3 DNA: TGTGCCAGCAGCAGGGGACAGGGGAGTCCAGATACGCAGTATTTT

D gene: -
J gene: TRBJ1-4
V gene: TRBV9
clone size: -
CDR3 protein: CASSVARPGTNEKLFF
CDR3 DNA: TGTGCCAGCAGCGTAGCTCGGCCGGGGACTAATGAAAAACTGTTTTTT

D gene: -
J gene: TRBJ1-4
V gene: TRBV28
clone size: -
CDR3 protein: CASSPSDRLNEKLFF
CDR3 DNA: TGTGCCAGCAGTCCCTCCGACAGGCTTAATGAAAAACTGTTTTTT

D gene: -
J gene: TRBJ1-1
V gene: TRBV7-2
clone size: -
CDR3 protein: CASSFSGYNTEAFF
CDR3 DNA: TGTGCCAGCAGCTTTTCGGGGTATAACACTGAAGCTTTCTTT

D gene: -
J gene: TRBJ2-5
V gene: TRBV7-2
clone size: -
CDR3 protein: CASSLAQTGQETQYF
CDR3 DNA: TGTGCCAGCAGCTTAGCGCAAACAGGTCAAGAGACCCAGTACTTC

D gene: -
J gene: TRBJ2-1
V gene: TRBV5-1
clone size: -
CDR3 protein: CASSQGTSKTLGEQFF
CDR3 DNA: TGCGCCAGCAGCCAGGGGACCTCTAAAACCCTAGGGGAGCAGTTCTTC

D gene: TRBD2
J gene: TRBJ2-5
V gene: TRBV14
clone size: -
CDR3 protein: CASSQQLAGGSQETQYF
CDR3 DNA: TGTGCCAGCAGCCAGCAACTAGCGGGCGGGTCCCAAGAGACCCAGTACTTC

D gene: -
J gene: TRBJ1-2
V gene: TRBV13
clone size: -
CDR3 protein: CASRGRGSFYGYTF
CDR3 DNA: TGTGCCAGCAGGGGGAGGGGCTCTTTCTATGGCTACACCTTC

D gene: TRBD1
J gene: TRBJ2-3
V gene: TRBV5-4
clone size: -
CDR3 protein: CASSLGQGARGTDTQYF
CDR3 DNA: TGTGCCAGCAGCTTAGGGCAGGGGGCGCGGGGCACAGATACGCAGTATTTT

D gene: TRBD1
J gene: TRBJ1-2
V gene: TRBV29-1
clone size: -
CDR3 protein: CSVSGTAPGLSNYGYTF
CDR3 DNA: TGCAGCGTCTCCGGGACAGCCCCGGGCCTTTCTAACTATGGCTACACCTTC

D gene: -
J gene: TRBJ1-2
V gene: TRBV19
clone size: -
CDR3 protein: CASSTYSGRDGYTF
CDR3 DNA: TGTGCCAGTAGTACTTACTCCGGGAGGGATGGCTACACCTTC

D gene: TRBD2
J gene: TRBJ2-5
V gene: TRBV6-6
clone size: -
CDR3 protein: CASNDNGLAAETQYF
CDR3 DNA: TGTGCCAGCAACGATAACGGACTAGCGGCGGAGACCCAGTACTTC

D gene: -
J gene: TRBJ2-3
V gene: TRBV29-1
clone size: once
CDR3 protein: CSVESRFTDTQYF
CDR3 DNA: TGCAGCGTTGAATCCAGGTTCACAGATACGCAGTATTTT

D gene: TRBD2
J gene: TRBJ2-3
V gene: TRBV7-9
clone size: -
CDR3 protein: CASSLAGTSGGTDTQYF
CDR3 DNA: TGTGCCAGCAGCTTAGCTGGGACTAGCGGGGGCACAGATACGCAGTATTTT

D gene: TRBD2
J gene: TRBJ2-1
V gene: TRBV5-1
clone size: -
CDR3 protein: CASSFRVAGVPFKSYNEQFF
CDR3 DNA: TGCGCCAGCAGCTTCAGGGTAGCGGGGGTTCCCTTTAAATCCTACAATGAGCAGTTCTTC

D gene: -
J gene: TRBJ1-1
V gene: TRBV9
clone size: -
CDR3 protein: CASSAGDGKNTEAFF
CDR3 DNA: TGTGCCAGCAGCGCGGGGGACGGGAAGAACACTGAAGCTTTCTTT

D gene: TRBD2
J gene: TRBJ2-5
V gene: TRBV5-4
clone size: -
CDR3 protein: CASSLGLAGAEETQYF
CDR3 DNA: TGTGCCAGCAGCTTGGGACTAGCGGGGGCGGAAGAGACCCAGTACTTC

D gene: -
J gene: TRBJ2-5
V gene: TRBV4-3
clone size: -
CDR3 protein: CASSQEEEGPDQQEPQYF
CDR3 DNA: TGCGCCAGCAGCCAAGAGGAGGAGGGGCCGGACCAACAAGAGCCCCAGTACTTC

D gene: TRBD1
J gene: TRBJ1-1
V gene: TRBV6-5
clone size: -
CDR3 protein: CASSLQGYTEAFF
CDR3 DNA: TGTGCCAGCAGCCTACAGGGGTACACTGAAGCTTTCTTT

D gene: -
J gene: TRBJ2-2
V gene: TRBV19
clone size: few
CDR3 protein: CASKLQVNTGELFF
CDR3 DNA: TGTGCCAGTAAGTTACAGGTGAACACCGGGGAGCTGTTTTTT

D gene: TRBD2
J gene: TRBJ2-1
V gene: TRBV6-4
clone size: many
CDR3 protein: CASSDSTSGANEQFF
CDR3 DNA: TGTGCCAGCAGTGACTCTACTAGCGGGGCGAATGAGCAGTTCTTC

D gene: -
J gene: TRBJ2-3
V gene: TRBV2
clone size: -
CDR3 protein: CASSEPPGATKRGTDTQYF
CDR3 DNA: TGTGCCAGCAGCGAACCTCCGGGTGCCACGAAGAGGGGCACAGATACGCAGTATTTT

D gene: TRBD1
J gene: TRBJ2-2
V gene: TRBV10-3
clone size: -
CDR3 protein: CAIRPATGTDVNTGELFF
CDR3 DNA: TGTGCCATCAGACCAGCAACCGGGACAGATGTGAACACCGGGGAGCTGTTTTTT

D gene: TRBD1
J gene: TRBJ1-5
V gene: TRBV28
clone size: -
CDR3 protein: CASSLTGGLGQPQHF
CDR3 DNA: TGTGCCAGCAGCCTTACAGGGGGCCTAGGGCAGCCCCAGCATTTT

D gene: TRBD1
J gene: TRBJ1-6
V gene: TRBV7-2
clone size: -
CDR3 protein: CASSPRQGGSSPLHF
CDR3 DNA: TGTGCCAGCAGCCCCCGACAGGGGGGGAGCTCACCCCTCCACTTT

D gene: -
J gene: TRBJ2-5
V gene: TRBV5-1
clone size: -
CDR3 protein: CASSDATGQETQYF
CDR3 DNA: TGCGCCAGCAGCGACGCCACGGGCCAAGAGACCCAGTACTTC

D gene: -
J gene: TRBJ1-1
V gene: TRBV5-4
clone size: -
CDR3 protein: CASSLVLSGNTEAFF
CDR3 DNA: TGTGCCAGCAGCCTTGTCCTCTCAGGGAACACTGAAGCTTTCTTT

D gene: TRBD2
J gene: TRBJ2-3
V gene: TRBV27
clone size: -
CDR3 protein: CASSSPLRLAGSTDTQYF
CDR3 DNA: TGTGCCAGCAGTTCTCCTCTTCGACTAGCGGGGAGCACAGATACGCAGTATTTT

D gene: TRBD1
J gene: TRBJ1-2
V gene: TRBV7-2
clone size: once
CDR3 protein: CASSRGQASYGYTF
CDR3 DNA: TGTGCCAGCAGCAGAGGACAGGCGTCCTATGGCTACACCTTC

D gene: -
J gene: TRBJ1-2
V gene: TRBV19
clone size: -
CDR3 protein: CASSMSGYGYTF
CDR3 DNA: TGTGCCAGTAGTATGTCAGGTTATGGCTACACCTTC

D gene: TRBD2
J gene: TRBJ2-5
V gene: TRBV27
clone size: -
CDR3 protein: CASSSGTNLYETQYF
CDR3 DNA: TGTGCCAGCAGTTCCGGGACTAATTTGTACGAGACCCAGTACTTC

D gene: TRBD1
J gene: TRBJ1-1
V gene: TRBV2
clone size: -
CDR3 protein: CASSMDRLSTEAFF
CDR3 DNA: TGTGCCAGCAGTATGGACAGGCTGAGCACTGAAGCTTTCTTT

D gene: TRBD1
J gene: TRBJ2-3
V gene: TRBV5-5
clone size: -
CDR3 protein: CASSLDTGGADTQYF
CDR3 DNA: TGTGCCAGCAGCTTGGACACAGGGGGTGCGGATACGCAGTATTTT

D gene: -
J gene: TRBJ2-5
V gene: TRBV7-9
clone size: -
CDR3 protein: CASSLGQEGMNQETQYF
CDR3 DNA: TGTGCCAGCAGCTTAGGGCAGGAGGGAATGAACCAAGAGACCCAGTACTTC

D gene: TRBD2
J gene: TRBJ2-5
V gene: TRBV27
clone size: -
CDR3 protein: CASSYSGGEGLETQYF
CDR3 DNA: TGTGCCAGCAGTTATAGCGGGGGGGAGGGATTGGAGACCCAGTACTTC

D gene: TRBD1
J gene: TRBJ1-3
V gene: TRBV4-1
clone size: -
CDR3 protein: CASSYGQGTNTIYF
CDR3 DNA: TGCGCCAGCAGCTACGGACAGGGGACAAACACCATATATTTT

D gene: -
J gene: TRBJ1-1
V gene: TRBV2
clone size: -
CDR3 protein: CASSEEEIMNTEAFF
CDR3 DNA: TGTGCCAGCAGTGAGGAGGAAATTATGAACACTGAAGCTTTCTTT

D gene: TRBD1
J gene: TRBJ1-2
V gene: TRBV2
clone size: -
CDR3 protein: CASSEPETGGYGYTF
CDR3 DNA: TGTGCCAGCAGTGAACCCGAGACAGGGGGCTATGGCTACACCTTC

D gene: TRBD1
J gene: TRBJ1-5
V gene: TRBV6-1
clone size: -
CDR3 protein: CASSVGQGFSQHF
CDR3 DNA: TGTGCCAGCAGTGTTGGACAGGGCTTTTCCCAGCATTTT

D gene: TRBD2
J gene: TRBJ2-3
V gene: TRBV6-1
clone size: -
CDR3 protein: CASSAGTSGGDTDTQYF
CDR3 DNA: TGTGCCAGCAGTGCCGGGACTAGCGGGGGGGACACAGATACGCAGTATTTT

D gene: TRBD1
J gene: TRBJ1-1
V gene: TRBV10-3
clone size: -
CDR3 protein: CAISAYGQGIEAFF
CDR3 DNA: TGTGCCATCAGTGCCTACGGACAGGGGATTGAAGCTTTCTTT

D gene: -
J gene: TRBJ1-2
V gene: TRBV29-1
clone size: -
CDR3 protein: CSVENWGRDGYTF
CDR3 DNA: TGCAGCGTCGAGAATTGGGGGAGGGATGGCTACACCTTC

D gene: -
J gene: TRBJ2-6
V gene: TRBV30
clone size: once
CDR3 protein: CAWSVWRHSGANVLTF
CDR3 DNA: TGTGCCTGGAGTGTATGGAGGCACTCTGGGGCCAACGTCCTGACTTTC

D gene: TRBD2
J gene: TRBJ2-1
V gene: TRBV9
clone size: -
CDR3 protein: CASSLYVAGADSSYNEQFF
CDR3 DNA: TGTGCCAGCAGCCTCTACGTAGCGGGGGCCGATAGCTCCTACAATGAGCAGTTCTTC

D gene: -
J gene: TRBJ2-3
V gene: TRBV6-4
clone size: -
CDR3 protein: CASSDGRGGSTDTQYF
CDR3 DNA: TGTGCCAGCAGTGACGGACGTGGGGGGTCCACAGATACGCAGTATTTT

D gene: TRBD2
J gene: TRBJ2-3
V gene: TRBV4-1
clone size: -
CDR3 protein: CASSHLAGGVSTDTQYF
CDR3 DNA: TGCGCCAGCAGCCACTTAGCGGGGGGAGTCTCCACAGATACGCAGTATTTT

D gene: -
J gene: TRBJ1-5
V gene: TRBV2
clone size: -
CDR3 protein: CARSHSNQPQHF
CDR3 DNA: TGTGCCAGATCCCATAGCAATCAGCCCCAGCATTTT